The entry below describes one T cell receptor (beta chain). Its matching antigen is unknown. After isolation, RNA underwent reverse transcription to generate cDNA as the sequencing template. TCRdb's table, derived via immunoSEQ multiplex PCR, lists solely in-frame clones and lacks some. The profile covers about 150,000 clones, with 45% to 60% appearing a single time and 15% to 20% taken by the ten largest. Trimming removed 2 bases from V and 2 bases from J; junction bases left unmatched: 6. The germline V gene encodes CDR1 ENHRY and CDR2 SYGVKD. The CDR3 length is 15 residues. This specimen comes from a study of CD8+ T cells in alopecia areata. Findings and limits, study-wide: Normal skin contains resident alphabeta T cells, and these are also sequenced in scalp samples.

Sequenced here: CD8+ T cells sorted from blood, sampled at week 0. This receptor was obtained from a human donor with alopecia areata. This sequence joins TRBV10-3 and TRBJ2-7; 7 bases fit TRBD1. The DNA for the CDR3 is TGTGCCATCAGTGAGGGGGACAGAGACACCTACGAGCAGTACTTC. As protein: CAISEGDRDTYEQYF.